This T cell receptor (beta chain) came from a study of read filtering for tumor transcriptome and immune sequencing. Overall study context: TCR-mapped reads were about 4.05 to 10.27 million with IR-seq versus roughly 75 to 1,400 with RNA-seq.

General observations from the study: Dropping single-read clonotypes raised IR-seq and RNA-seq shared-clonotype correlation.

This clonotype was detected many times. The antigen is not known. V was shortened by 0 bases and J by 2 bases, with 13 bases between the two germline ends. CDR1 is KGHSH and CDR2 is LQKENI in the germline V gene. The CDR3 has 16 amino acids. The library was built from roughly 400 ng RNA with molecular barcoded adaptors for alpha/delta and beta/gamma chains. TCRdb reprocessed the reads with MiXCR, giving one entry per CDR3 protein. The repertoire consists of 40,000 to 55,000 distinct CDR3 sequences, with around a fifth occurring once and the leading ten covering roughly 14%. Sequenced input: a population of CD138-negative cells sorted from bone marrow. The clonotype originates from a donor at least 40 years old with multiple myeloma. The chain carries TRBV18 and TRBJ1-1; the D gene is possibly TRBD1 (5 bases). CDR3 sequence reads: CASSPPGGAENTEAFF. CDR3 coding DNA: TGTGCCAGCTCACCACCGGGAGGGGCAGAAAACACTGAAGCTTTCTTT. The full variable domain, in which reference TRBV18 and TRBJ1-1 provide the parts outside the CDR3, is NAGVMQNPRHLVRRRGQEARLRCSPMKGHSHVYWYRQLPEEGLKFMVYLQKENIIDESGMPKERFSAEFPKEGPSILRIQQVVRGDSAAYFCASSPPGGAENTEAFFGQGTRLTVV.